These 15 T cell receptor beta chains were sequenced from one sample in a study of blood T cell repertoires in COVID-19. Profiling relied on immunoSEQ multiplex PCR, and the TCRdb table lists in-frame clones only, not all of them. This sample carries about 400,000 clones, approximately 87% of them seen once, and the ten largest clones take about 10%. The sequencing sample was made of PBMCs or T cells enriched from blood (not recorded which). The receptor source for this set is a woman aged 45-65 years who had recovered from COVID-19.

The rearrangement joins TRBV7-9 to TRBJ2-3; perhaps TRBD1 as D (5 bases). Deletions cut 5 bases from V and 2 bases from J, with 20 bases between. Germline V gene sequence: CDR1 SEHNR, CDR2 FQNEAQ (reference sequence). The CDR3 runs to 17 residues. The CDR3 region is CASSLLSLDRLTDTQYF. In nucleotides, the CDR3 is TGTGCCAGCAGCCTCCTCAGCCTAGACAGACTCACAGATACGCAGTATTTT.

The CDR3 sequence: CASSLDGRGGSYEQYF. CDR3 bases: TGTGCCAGCAGCTTGGACGGGCGGGGGGGTTCCTACGAGCAGTACTTC. The genes are TRBV5-6 and TRBJ2-7; 9 positions match TRBD2. J lost 1 base, V lost 0 bases, and 5 bases had no gene match. The CDR3 loop spans 16 amino acids. Per the germline V gene, CDR1 is SGHDT and CDR2 is YYEEEE.

This chain connects TRBV15 to TRBJ1-4; TRBD1 matches 7 bases. V was clipped by 9 bases and J by 3 bases; unmatched bases: 7. This CDR3 region has 14 residues. Germline V gives CDR1 LNHNV, CDR2 YYDKDF (reference sequence). The CDR3 coding sequence is TGTGCCACTACGGGACAGTCCTCTAATGAAAAACTGTTTTTT. Protein product: CATTGQSSNEKLFF.

This rearrangement joins TRBV5-1 to TRBJ2-3; TRBD2 agrees at 9 bases. This CDR3 comprises 18 residues. V lost 1 base to trimming and J lost 0 bases; unmatched junction nucleotides: 9. Germline V CDR1 and CDR2: SGHRS, YFSETQ. This chain's CDR3 is CASSLIGSGGPSTDTQYF. The CDR3 DNA follows: TGCGCCAGCAGCTTGATTGGTAGCGGGGGCCCGAGCACAGATACGCAGTATTTT.

The chain has TRBV5-6 and TRBJ1-6, with TRBD1 identical over 9 bases. Germline CDR1 is SGHDT and CDR2 is YYEEEE. The V segment lost 7 bases and the J segment 10 bases; nucleotides outside the gene matches: 15. The CDR3 is 16 residues long. The CDR3 here is CASVYWSGTGTSPLHF. The CDR3, as DNA: TGTGCCAGCGTATATTGGAGCGGGACAGGGACCTCACCCCTCCACTTT.

This clone was observed a handful of times. The chain has TRBV28 and TRBJ2-2; D might be TRBD1 (5 bases). Looked up from germline, CDR1 is MDHEN and CDR2 is SYDVKM. V shed 5 bases and J shed 6 bases, with 16 bases lying between them. The CDR3 is 15 residues long. The CDR3 protein is CASSPSKAGSGELFF. The DNA for the CDR3 is TGTGCCAGCAGTCCTTCCAAGGCAGGGTCCGGGGAGCTGTTTTTT. Based on the CDR3 plus reference TRBV28 and TRBJ2-2, the full variable domain is DVKVTQSSRYLVKRTGEKVFLECVQDMDHENMFWYRQDPGLGLRLIYFSYDVKMKEKGDIPEGYSVSREKKERFSLILESASTNQTSMYLCASSPSKAGSGELFFGEGSRLTVL.

This chain uses TRBV28 with TRBJ2-3; 10 bases map to TRBD2. The CDR3 contains 15 residues. After removal of 5 bases from V and 10 bases from J, the junction contained 12 bases not matched to a gene. CDR1 and CDR2 (germline): MDHEN, SYDVKM. The CDR3 DNA reads TGTGCCAGCAGTCTCTCTAGCGGGGGCCCCTCCCCGCAGTATTTT. Encoded protein: CASSLSSGGPSPQYF.

With respect to this clone: Other DNA sequences in this specimen translate into the identical CDR3. The V and J genes are TRBV18 and TRBJ1-1, with D tentatively TRBD1 (6 bases). Germline V CDR1 and CDR2: KGHSH, LQKENI. This CDR3 region has 14 residues. Trimming stripped 3 bases from V and 0 bases from J, with 8 bases between. The CDR3 loop reads CASSPGQMNTEAFF. The DNA of the CDR3 is TGTGCCAGCTCACCCGGACAGATGAACACTGAAGCTTTCTTT.

J is TRBJ1-2 and V is TRBV3-1 (or the pseudogene TRBV3-2); 9 positions agree with TRBD1. This CDR3 has 17 amino acids. Looked up from germline, CDR1 is LGHDT and CDR2 is YNNKEL (reference sequence). V dropped 3 bases and J dropped 10; count of bases not matched to a gene: 18. DNA for the CDR3: TGTGCCAGCAGCCACCGACGGGGGGGGACAGGGACGGAGTACTACACCTTC. This codes for CASSHRRGGTGTEYYTF.

The V gene is TRBV5-8, the J gene TRBJ2-1, with TRBD1 as a possible D gene (5 bases). Trimming took off 0 bases at V and 12 bases at J, with 10 bases between the two ends. In germline, CDR1 is SGHTS, CDR2 YDEGEE. The CDR3 has 12 residues. CDR3 DNA sequence: TGTGCCAGCAGCTTGGTTCAGGGTCTGCAGTTCTTC. Its translation: CASSLVQGLQFF.

This chain uses TRBV28 with TRBJ1-2; 9 positions agree with TRBD1. Per germline, CDR1 MDHEN and CDR2 SYDVKM. Losses at the gene ends were 4 bases for V and 0 bases for J; bases not matched to a gene: 9. This CDR3 has 17 residues. As DNA, the CDR3 is TGTGCCAGCAGTTCATGGACAGGGGCAAAACCTAACTATGGCTACACCTTC. Its protein product is CASSSWTGAKPNYGYTF.

The DNA for the CDR3 is TGCAGCGCCCTGACAGCCGAAGCTTTCTTT. Translating gives CSALTAEAFF. The V call is TRBV29-1, the J call TRBJ1-1; a weak D match, TRBD1 (5 bases). Per the germline V gene, CDR1 is SQVTM and CDR2 is ANQGSEA. This CDR3 contains 10 residues. V was shortened by 7 bases and J by 8 bases, with 11 bases between the two germline ends.

The V and J genes are TRBV5-1 and TRBJ2-3; 8 bases align to TRBD2. In germline, CDR1 is SGHRS, CDR2 YFSETQ. This CDR3 comprises 20 residues. Germline trimming cut 4 bases from V and 0 bases from J; bases unmatched to any gene: 19. CDR3 loop: CASSRAVGRGAPLSTDTQYF. As DNA, the CDR3 is TGCGCCAGCAGCCGGGCCGTTGGGCGGGGGGCGCCCTTGAGCACAGATACGCAGTATTTT.

The V gene is TRBV7-8, the J gene TRBJ2-5, with D unclear. CDR1 and CDR2 (germline): SGHVS, FQNEAQ. This CDR3 is built from 14 residues. V shed 5 bases and J shed 1 base, with 11 bases lying between them. CDR3 residues: CASSPLSRQETQYF. CDR3 bases: TGTGCCAGCAGCCCACTTAGCCGCCAAGAGACCCAGTACTTC.

In regard to this clone: This sample includes further DNA sequences coding for the same CDR3. This chain connects TRBV9 to TRBJ1-6, with a tentative D call TRBD1 (5 bases). The V gene's germline CDR1 is SGDLS and CDR2 YYNGEE. This CDR3 comprises 14 residues. Trimming took off 2 bases at V and 6 bases at J, with 9 bases between the two ends. The CDR3 region is CASSVGGSNSPLHF. In DNA form, the CDR3 reads TGTGCCAGCAGCGTCGGGGGGTCTAATTCACCCCTCCACTTT. Filled out from reference TRBV9 and TRBJ1-6, the complete variable domain reads DSGVTQTPKHLITATGQRVTLRCSPRSGDLSVYWYQQSLDQGLQFLIQYYNGEERAKGNILERFSAQQFPDLHSELNLSSLELGDSALYFCASSVGGSNSPLHFGNGTRLTVT.